The rows below give T cell receptor beta chains drawn from one sample of a study of beta chain features in type 1 diabetes. Method: immunoSEQ multiplex PCR; TCRdb's copy keeps in-frame clones and lacks some. The table lists 630,000 or so clones, around an eighth of them singletons. The material sequenced was naive CD4+ T cells from blood. All receptors come from a man aged 18-30 years with type 1 diabetes. Each CDR3 is given with its conserved first and last residue.

length	V	J	CDR3
11	TRBV20-1	TRBJ1-1	CSAREGLQAFF
14	TRBV30	TRBJ1-1	CAWSAKGTGRSAFF
15	TRBV7-2	TRBJ2-4	CASSPLDRDKNIQYF
19	TRBV23-1	TRBJ2-1	CASSQSEIPNSSSYNEQFF
16	TRBV5-1	TRBJ2-3	CASSRVGQADTDTQYF
14	TRBV10-3	TRBJ2-1	CAISPGLAANEQFF
13	TRBV30	TRBJ2-7	CALRPAGRYEQYF
14	TRBV11-3	TRBJ2-2	CASSPEGGPGELFF
14	TRBV28	TRBJ2-3	CASNIWGVADTQYF
15	TRBV19	TRBJ2-1	CASSRREGPYNEQFF
15	TRBV5-1	TRBJ1-2	CASSLGLGGPLGYTF
14	TRBV27	TRBJ1-1	CASRSTGANTEAFF
16	TRBV7-9	TRBJ2-5	CASSSGLAGLQETQYF
16	TRBV18	TRBJ1-1	CASSPRQVGAGTEAFF
14	TRBV27	TRBJ2-7	CASSLSGQTREQYF
15	TRBV5-1	TRBJ1-5	CASSLGLVGDQPQHF
16	TRBV4-1	TRBJ2-3	CASSQIQGFWTDTQYF
14	TRBV7-6	TRBJ2-7	CASSLGGVAWEQYF
16	TRBV5-1	TRBJ2-2	CASSSVGQLRPGELFF
13	TRBV7-6	TRBJ2-5	CASSFGTGETQYF
13	TRBV5-1	TRBJ1-2	CASSFVQGDGYTF
14	TRBV7-2	TRBJ2-1	CASRPGQLDNEQFF
13	TRBV7-2	TRBJ1-5	CASSLAKNQPQHF
15	TRBV25-1	TRBJ2-7	CASSELAGGSYEQYF
15	TRBV7-2	TRBJ2-1	CASRQGLAGSGEQFF
15	TRBV7-9	TRBJ2-2	CASSLLTAATGELFF
16	TRBV7-9	TRBJ1-5	CASSFNVGSRRQPQHF
12	TRBV18	TRBJ2-3	CASSPPSQKQYF
16	TRBV10-3	TRBJ1-5	CAISDLGGIGHQPQHF
16	TRBV4-1	TRBJ2-5	CASSQKRAGTAETQYF
15	TRBV27	TRBJ1-1	CASSLRVGAHTEAFF
15	TRBV2	TRBJ2-1	CASTLERDTYNEQFF
18	TRBV9	TRBJ2-2	CASSVDPSGRGATGELFF
13	TRBV30	TRBJ1-5	CAWSVRGNQPQHF
13	TRBV5-1	TRBJ2-2	CASSLEPDGELFF
15	TRBV7-9	TRBJ2-7	CASSFGVDRAGEQYF
13	TRBV5-4	TRBJ2-3	CASTPGAGDTQYF
19	TRBV7-2	TRBJ2-7	CASSPTIPGLAGGQGEQYF
12	TRBV7-2	TRBJ1-5	CASSLGFQPQHF
13	TRBV11-2	TRBJ2-5	CASSPGIQETQYF
15	TRBV29-1	TRBJ2-1	CSFTLAGGLDNEQFF
15	TRBV13	TRBJ1-5	CASSLREQEDQPQHF
15	TRBV27	TRBJ2-7	CASSMGAGATYEQYF
16	TRBV30	TRBJ1-6	CAWSPHEALRNSPLHF
13	TRBV2	TRBJ2-7	CASVNGGLYEQYF
14	TRBV7-2	TRBJ2-6	CASSSWTVANVLTF